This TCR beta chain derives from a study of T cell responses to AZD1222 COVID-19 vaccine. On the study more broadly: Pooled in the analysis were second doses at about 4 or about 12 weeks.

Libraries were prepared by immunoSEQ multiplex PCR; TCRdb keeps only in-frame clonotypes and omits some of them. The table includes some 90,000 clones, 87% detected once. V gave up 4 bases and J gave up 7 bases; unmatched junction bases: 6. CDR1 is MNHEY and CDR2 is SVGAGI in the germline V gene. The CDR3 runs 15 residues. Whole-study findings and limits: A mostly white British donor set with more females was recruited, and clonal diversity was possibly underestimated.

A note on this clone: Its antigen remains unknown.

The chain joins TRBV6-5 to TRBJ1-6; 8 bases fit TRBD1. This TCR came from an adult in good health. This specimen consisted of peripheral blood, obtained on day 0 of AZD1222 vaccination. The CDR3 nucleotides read TGTGCCAGCAGTTCCGCAACAGGGGGGAATTCACCCCTCCACTTT. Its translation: CASSSATGGNSPLHF.